The T cell receptor (beta chain) described here comes from a study of cytomegalovirus exposure and HLA in healthy donors. Broader study findings: Relative to equally common others, HLA-associated TCR beta chains showed greater clonal expansion in a later analysis.

Trimming removed 5 bases from V and 4 bases from J, with 12 bases in between. The CDR3 has 13 residues. From germline, CDR1 is SGHNT and CDR2 YYREEE (reference sequence). The PCR contained 60 Vbeta and 13 Jbeta primers. The table came from immunoSEQ multiplex PCR; TCRdb's copy has only in-frame clones and leaves some out. The table has 90,000 to 110,000 clones, 76% seen once. As concerns this clone: Antigen specificity is unknown.

The chain combines TRBV5-4 with TRBJ1-2; no reliable D call. The specimen was PBMCs. The TCR was taken from a man in his forties or fifties in good health and CMV-seropositive. The CDR3 here is CASREGYSYGYTF. For the CDR3, the DNA is TGTGCCAGCAGGGAGGGTTACAGCTATGGCTACACCTTC.